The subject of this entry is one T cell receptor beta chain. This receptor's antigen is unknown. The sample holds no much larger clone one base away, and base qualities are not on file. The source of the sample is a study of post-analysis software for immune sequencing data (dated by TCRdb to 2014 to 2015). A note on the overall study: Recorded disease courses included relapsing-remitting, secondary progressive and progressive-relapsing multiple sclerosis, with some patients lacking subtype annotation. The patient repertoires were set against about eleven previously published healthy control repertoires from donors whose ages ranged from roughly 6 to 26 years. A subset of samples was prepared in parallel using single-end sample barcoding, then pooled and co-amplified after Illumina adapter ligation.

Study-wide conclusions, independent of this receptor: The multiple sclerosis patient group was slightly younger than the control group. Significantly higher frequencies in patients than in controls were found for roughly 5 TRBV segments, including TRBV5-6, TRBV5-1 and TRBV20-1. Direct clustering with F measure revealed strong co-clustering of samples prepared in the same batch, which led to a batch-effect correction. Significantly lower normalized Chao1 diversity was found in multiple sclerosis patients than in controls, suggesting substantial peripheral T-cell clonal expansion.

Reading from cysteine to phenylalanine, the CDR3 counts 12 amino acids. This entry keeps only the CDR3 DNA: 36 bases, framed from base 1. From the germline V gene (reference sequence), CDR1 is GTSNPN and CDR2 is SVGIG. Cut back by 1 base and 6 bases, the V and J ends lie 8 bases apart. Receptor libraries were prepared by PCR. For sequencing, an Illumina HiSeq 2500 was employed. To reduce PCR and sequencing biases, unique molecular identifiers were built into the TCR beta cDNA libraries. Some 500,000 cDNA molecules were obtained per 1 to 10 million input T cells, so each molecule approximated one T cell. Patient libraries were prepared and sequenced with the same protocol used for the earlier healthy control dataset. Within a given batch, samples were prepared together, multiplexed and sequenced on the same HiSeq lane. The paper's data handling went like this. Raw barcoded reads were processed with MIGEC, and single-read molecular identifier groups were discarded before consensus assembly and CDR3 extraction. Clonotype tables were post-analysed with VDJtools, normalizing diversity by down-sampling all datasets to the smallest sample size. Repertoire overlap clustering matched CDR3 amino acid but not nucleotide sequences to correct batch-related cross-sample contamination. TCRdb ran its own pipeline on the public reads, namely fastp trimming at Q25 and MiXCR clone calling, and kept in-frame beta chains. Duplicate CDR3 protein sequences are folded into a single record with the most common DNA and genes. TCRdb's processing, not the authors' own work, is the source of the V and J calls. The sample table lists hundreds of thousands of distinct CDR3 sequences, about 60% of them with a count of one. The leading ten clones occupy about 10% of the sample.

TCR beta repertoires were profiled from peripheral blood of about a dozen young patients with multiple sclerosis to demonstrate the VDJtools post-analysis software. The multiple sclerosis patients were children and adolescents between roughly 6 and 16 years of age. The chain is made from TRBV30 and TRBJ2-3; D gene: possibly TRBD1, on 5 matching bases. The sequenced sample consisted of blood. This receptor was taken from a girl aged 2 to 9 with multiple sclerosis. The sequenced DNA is TGTGCCTGGAGTGGACAGCCCGATACGCAGTATTTT. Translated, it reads CAWSGQPDTQYF.